This T cell receptor beta chain is from a study of post-analysis software for immune sequencing data. Study details: Relapsing-remitting, secondary progressive and progressive-relapsing courses of multiple sclerosis were included. Study results and limitations: Controls showed significantly higher normalized Chao1 diversity than did multiple sclerosis patients. Roughly 5 TRBV segments (TRBV5-6, TRBV5-1 and TRBV20-1 among them) occurred more frequently in patients than in controls.

About this clonotype itself: Antigen: not known.

Germline V gene lookup returns CDR1 KGHDR and CDR2 SFDVKD. The V and J ends lost 7 bases and 4 bases respectively, with 16 bases between them. The CDR3 length is 14 residues. Unique molecular identifiers featured in each of the TCR beta cDNA libraries. Input of roughly 0.9 to 11 million T cells yielded a few hundred thousand cDNA molecules. MiXCR, run by TCRdb on the PCR reads, gives a single entry per CDR3 protein. The sample yields 700,000 to 900,000 distinct CDR3 sequences, 46% seen once. The J gene is TRBJ2-7, the V gene TRBV24-1; no firm D call. Sequencing used blood. This sequence originates from a girl aged 5-17 years with multiple sclerosis. CDR3 amino acids: CATRAHSALYEQYF. The CDR3 region has the DNA TGTGCCACCAGGGCGCACTCAGCCTTATACGAGCAGTACTTC.